Sequencing of this T cell receptor beta chain was carried out in a study of blood T cells in healthy people across ages. Through a sample-barcoded 5' primer and a J-beta primer mix, a second PCR was run for about 6 to 11 cycles. TCRdb used MiXCR to reprocess the 5' RACE reads, holding one entry per CDR3 protein. This sample has around 1.1 million distinct CDR3 sequences; roughly two fifths occur once, and the top ten carry 13%. The CDR3 covers 17 residues. V dropped 2 bases and J dropped 4; count of bases not matched to a gene: 10. Germline CDR1 reads SGHVS; CDR2 reads FQNEAQ. The sequenced sample was blood. This rearrangement joins TRBV7-8 to TRBJ2-2; 7 bases fit TRBD2. The clonotype was recovered from a man younger than 35 in good health. The CDR3 DNA is TGTGCCAGCAGCTTAAGTTCCGGGGGGAGGCCCACCGGGGAGCTGTTTTTT. Amino acid sequence: CASSLSSGGRPTGELFF.